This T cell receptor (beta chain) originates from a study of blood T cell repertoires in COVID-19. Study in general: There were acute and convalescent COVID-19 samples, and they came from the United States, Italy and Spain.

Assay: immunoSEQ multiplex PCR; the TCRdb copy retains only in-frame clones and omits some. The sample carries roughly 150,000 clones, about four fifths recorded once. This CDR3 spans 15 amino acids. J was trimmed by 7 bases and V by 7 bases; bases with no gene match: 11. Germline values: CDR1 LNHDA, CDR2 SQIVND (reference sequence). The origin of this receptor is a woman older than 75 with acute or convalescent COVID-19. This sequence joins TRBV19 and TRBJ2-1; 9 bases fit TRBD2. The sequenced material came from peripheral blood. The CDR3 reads CASTPGGRAGNEQFF. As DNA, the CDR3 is TGTGCCAGTACCCCTGGCGGGAGGGCCGGGAATGAGCAGTTCTTC. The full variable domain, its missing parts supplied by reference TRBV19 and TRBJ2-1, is DGGITQSPKYLFRKEGQNVTLSCEQNLNHDAMYWYRQDPGQGLRLIYYSQIVNDFQKGDIAEGYSVSREKKESFPLTVTSAQKNPTAFYLCASTPGGRAGNEQFFGPGTRLTVL.